These T cell receptor beta chains were read from a single sample in a study of blood T cell repertoires in COVID-19. This table comes from immunoSEQ multiplex PCR, and its TCRdb copy is limited to in-frame clones, with some not included. Of 60,000 to 70,000 clones in the sample, approximately 86% were seen once. The sequenced sample was peripheral blood. All receptors come from a man aged 35-49 years with COVID-19, enrolled during active disease. CDR3s include the opening cysteine and the closing phenylalanine or tryptophan.

TRBV10-3,CAISESRVNSNLNTEAFF
TRBV30,CAWSGAGGDQPQHF
TRBV2,CASSVWRAEQYF
TRBV2,CAAPGAGYGYTF
TRBV3-1/TRBV3-2,CASSQGTGVIQPQHF
TRBV5-1,CASSLSTGGANVLTF
TRBV4-1,CASSQLLQGDNEKLFF
TRBV30,CAWSPYLAPTTDTQYF
TRBV19,CARGGSYSNQPQHF
TRBV10-2,CASSGGRDYGYTF
TRBV29-1,CSAGGPGDTGELFF
TRBV28,CASSSLDGGDWEQFF
TRBV2,CASSLYTTGELFF
TRBV7-2,CASSLGLSYEQYF
TRBV15,CATSGGQLNYGYTF
TRBV4-1,CASSHPGQSDYGYTF
TRBV9,CASSATRADTQYF
TRBV5-3,CARSLSWGQVEPQHF
TRBV10-3,CAISASGALEQFF
TRBV4-2,CASSQESWHAEEQYF
TRBV14,CASRPGTGGYGYTF
TRBV30,CAWSPYPRRGEKLFF
TRBV19,CASSIQGISGNTIYF
TRBV29-1,CSVGGPLNSGNTIYF
TRBV10-3,CAIRDGDRTNTEAFF
TRBV30,CAWSEQGNNSPLHF
TRBV27,CASSGTGWFGQPQHF
TRBV9,CASSVEDGGYTGELFF
TRBV3-1/TRBV3-2,CASSHLRVPGANVLTF
TRBV18,CASSPGQGNYGYTF
TRBV27,CASRTGAEPYEQYF
TRBV7-2,CASSPGQGGSPLHF
TRBV20-1,CSGSQGRWNTEAFF
TRBV11-2,CASSSSGGSYEQYF
TRBV3-1/TRBV3-2,CASSQDESLHF
TRBV7-6,CASSPRLNLFYEQYF
TRBV5-1,CASSTSYSNTEAFF
TRBV28,CASSRQGPNSPLHF
TRBV28,CASTLRVSGLAGFRDEQYF
TRBV7-9,CASSPGGFGNQPQHF
TRBV5-1,CASSDREEETQYF
TRBV19,CASRRTGGRGIQYF
TRBV5-4,CASSKRAGSTDTQYF
TRBV5-4,CASNTQGVATEAFF
TRBV9,CASSVSPTGGETQYF
TRBV18,CASSLLGPEGFGETQYF
TRBV10-3,CAISAQLGGTNTGELFF
TRBV6-5,CASSYSYRRTNYEQYF
TRBV5-5,CASSSRTVGNTIYF
TRBV2,CASFRSGDSYEQYF
TRBV19,CASSIVGQPGDEQFF
TRBV7-2,CASSLVGQLYNEQFF
TRBV6-5,CASTQDRGNGELFF
TRBV18,CASSPGQDFAGELFF
TRBV5-1,CASSWGTSGGEQYF
TRBV5-1,CASRATALAGVSSYNEQFF
TRBV3-1/TRBV3-2,CASSQDGGAYNEQFF